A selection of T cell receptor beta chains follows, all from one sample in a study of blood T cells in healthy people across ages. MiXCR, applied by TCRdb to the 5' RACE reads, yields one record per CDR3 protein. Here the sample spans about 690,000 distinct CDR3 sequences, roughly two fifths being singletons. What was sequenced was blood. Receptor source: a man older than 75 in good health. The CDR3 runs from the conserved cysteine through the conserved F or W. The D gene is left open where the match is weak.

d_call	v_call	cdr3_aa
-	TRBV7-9	CASSPLGQRVYEQYF
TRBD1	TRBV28	CASRGDRGYGQYF
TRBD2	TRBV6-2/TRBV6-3	CASSKGLAGVQETQFF
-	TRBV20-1	CSARGGSTKNTGELFF
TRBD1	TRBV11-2	CASSSGQGPYNEQFF
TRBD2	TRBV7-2	CASNLGLAGGRDLETQYF
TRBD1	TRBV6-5	CASSPDRAANYGYTF
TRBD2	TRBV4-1	CASTPHGGDNEQFF
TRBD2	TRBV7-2	CASSLAGDGETQYF
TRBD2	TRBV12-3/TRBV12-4	CASSSGLARDTGELFF
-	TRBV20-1	CSARDLGRSQETQYF
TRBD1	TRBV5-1	CASSPRGHDGELFF
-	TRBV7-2	CASSSQRGYF
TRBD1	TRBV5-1	CASSLGTGVFSYEQYF
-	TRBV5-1	CASSSGQNNEQFF
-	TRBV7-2	CASSPFGGVNYGYTF
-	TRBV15	CATSRDRLDQPQHF
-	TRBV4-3	CASSQGGVEKQQFF
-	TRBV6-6	CASSTPGSYNEQFF
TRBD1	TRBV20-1	CSARPGQGAAEQFF
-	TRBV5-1	CASSPDSKGGYTF
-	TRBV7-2	CASSSGSEAFF
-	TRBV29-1	CSVGAEYNQSQHF
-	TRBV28	CASSFSGGARSYNEQFF
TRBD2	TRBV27	CATSGTSLHEQFF
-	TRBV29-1	CSVSPSPLHF
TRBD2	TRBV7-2	CASRPSPAGEGEQYF
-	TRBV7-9	CASSKGVGIYGYTF
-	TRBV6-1	CASSLGAATEQYF
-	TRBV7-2	CASSLSPWRRNEQFF
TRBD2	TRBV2	CASSTSGITYEQYF
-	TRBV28	CASSLARIGGGSPLHF
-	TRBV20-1	CSARGPYDNEQYF
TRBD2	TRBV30	CAYRTSGRRNYEQYF
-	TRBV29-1	CSVEAGHYGYTF
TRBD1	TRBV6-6	CASSYSARDRGYEQYF
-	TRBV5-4	CASSPPGRQQYF
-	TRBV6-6	CAGSFLAKNIQYF
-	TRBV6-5	CASSLKRDSNYGYTF
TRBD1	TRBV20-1	CSATQPGQHFNEQFF
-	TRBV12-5	CASGSDTNLQPQHF
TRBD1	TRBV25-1	CATKGTGGETQYF
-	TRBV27	CASSLSGFVGETQYF
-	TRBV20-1	CSARVASYEQYF
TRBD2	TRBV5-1	CASSYTSGSSYNEQFF
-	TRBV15	CATAGSRNTEAFF
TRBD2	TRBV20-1	CSARKPAGAGASKNIQYF
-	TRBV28	CASRLRHTEAFF
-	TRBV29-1	CSAGKSAGELFF
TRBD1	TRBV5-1	CASSLGDRFYGYTF